Sequencing of this TCR beta chain was carried out in a study of cytomegalovirus exposure and HLA in healthy donors. PCR used 60 Vbeta primers and 13 Jbeta primers. Original processing methods: About 12 million shared chains were among the about 80 million unique TCR beta chains that a later analysis counted. Some clones are missing from TCRdb's copy, which holds only in-frame ones; the method was immunoSEQ multiplex PCR. The DNA was the basis for D and trimming; V, J and clone size are from that table. The data show around 140,000 clones, around 72% seen once. This clone was counted a single time. Its target is unknown. Study-wide results and limits: Reports indicate that TCR beta sequences accurately predicted the HLA-A and HLA-B alleles of most subjects. In a later analysis, V- and J-gene trimming of beta chains associated with a DCLRE1C missense variant, replicated independently. Presence/absence analyses supposed approximately even sequencing depth among donors.

Sequenced sample: PBMCs. The source is a man over 45 in good health and CMV-seropositive.

The CDR3 DNA reads TGTGCCAGCAGCCCACTGGGGGGGACTGAAGCTTTCTTT. It specifies CASSPLGGTEAFF. V is TRBV4-2 and J is TRBJ1-1, with TRBD1 as a possible D gene (5 bases). This CDR3 comprises 13 residues. Trimming shortened V by 4 bases and J by 5 bases, and 11 bases separated the two germline ends. Per the germline V gene, CDR1 is LGHNA and CDR2 is YNFKEQ.